This TCR beta chain originates from a study of cytomegalovirus exposure and HLA in healthy donors. Overall study: HLA-typed donors were the source of approximately 88 million unique TCRs, which an early data release held. Study conclusions and caveats: A missense variant in DCLRE1C was later tied to TCR beta V- and J-gene trimming. Sequencing likely caused a cluster of highly shared sequence variants.

PCR was performed using 60 Vbeta and 13 Jbeta primers. Profiling relied on immunoSEQ multiplex PCR, and the TCRdb table lists in-frame clones only, not all of them. The sample carries fewer than 200,000 clones, 80% to 85% recorded once. Trimming cost V 2 bases and J 5 bases, with 12 bases left between them. The germline V gene has CDR1 MNHEY and CDR2 SMNVEV (reference sequence). This CDR3 comprises 14 residues. This clone was detected only a few times. No antigen is known for it. Sample: PBMCs. The sequence came from a woman aged 18-29 years in good health and CMV-seronegative. The chain recombines TRBV27 with TRBJ1-1; perhaps TRBD1 as D (5 bases). The CDR3: CASSLNGAGTEAFF. As DNA, the CDR3 is TGTGCCAGCAGTTTAAATGGGGCAGGGACTGAAGCTTTCTTT.